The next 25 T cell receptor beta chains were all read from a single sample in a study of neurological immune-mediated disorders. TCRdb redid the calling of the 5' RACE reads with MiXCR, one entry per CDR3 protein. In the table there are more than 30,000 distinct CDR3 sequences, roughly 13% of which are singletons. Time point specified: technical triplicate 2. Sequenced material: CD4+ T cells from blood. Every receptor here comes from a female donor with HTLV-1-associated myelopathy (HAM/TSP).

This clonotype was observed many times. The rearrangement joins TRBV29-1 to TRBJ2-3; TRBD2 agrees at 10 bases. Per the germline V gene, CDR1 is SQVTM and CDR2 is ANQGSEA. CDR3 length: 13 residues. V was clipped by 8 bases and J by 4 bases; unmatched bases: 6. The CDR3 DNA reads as TGCAGCACAGCGGGGGGGTCTCCAGATACGCAGTATTTT. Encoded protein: CSTAGGSPDTQYF.

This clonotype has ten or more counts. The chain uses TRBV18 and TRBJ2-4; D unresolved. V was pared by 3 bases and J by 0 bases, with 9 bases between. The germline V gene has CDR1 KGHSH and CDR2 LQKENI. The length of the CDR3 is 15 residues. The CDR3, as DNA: TGTGCCAGCTCACCGCCAGAACTAGCCAAAAACATTCAGTACTTC. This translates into CASSPPELAKNIQYF. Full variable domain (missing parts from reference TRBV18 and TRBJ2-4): NAGVMQNPRHLVRRRGQEARLRCSPMKGHSHVYWYRQLPEEGLKFMVYLQKENIIDESGMPKERFSAEFPKEGPSILRIQQVVRGDSAAYFCASSPPELAKNIQYFGAGTRLSVL.

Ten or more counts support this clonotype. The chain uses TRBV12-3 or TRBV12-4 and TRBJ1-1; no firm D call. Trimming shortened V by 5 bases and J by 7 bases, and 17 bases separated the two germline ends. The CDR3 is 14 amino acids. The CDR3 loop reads CASSDTPGELEAFF. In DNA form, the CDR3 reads TGTGCCAGCAGTGACACGCCCGGGGAACTTGAAGCTTTCTTT.

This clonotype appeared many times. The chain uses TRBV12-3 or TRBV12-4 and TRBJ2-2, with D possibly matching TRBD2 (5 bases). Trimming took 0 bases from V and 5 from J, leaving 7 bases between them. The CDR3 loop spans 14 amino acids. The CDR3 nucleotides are TGTGCCAGCAGTTTAGCGGGAGTTACCGGGGAGCTGTTTTTT. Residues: CASSLAGVTGELFF.

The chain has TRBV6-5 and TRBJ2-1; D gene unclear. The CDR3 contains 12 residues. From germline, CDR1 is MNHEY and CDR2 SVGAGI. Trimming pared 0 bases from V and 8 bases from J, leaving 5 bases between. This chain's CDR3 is CASSYSRHEQFF. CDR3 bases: TGTGCCAGCAGTTACTCGCGTCATGAGCAGTTCTTC.

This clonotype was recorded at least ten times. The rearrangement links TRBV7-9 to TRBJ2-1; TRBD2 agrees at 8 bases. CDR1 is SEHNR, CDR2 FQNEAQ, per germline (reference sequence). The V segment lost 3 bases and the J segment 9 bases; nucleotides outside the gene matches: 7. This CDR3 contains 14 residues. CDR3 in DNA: TGTGCCAGCAGCTTTCGGGAGGGCCGCGGTGAGCAGTTCTTC. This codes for CASSFREGRGEQFF. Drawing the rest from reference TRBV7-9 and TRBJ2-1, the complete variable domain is DTGVSQNPRHKITKRGQNVTFRCDPISEHNRLYWYRQTLGQGPEFLTYFQNEAQLEKSRLLSDRFSAERPKGSFSTLEIQRTEQGDSAMYLCASSFREGRGEQFFGPGTRLTVL.

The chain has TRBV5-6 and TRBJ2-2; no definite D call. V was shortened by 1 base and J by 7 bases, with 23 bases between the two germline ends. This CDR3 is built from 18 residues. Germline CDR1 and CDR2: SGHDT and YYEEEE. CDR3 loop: CASSLNLEGMAMGGELFF. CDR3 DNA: TGTGCCAGCAGCTTGAATCTAGAAGGGATGGCGATGGGCGGGGAGCTGTTTTTT.

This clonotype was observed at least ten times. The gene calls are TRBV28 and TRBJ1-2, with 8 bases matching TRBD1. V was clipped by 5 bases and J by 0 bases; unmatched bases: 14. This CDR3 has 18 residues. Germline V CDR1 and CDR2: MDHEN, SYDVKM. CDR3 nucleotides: TGTGCCAGCAGTCTCGCCGGGACAGGAGGACTAGCTAACTATGGCTACACCTTC. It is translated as CASSLAGTGGLANYGYTF.

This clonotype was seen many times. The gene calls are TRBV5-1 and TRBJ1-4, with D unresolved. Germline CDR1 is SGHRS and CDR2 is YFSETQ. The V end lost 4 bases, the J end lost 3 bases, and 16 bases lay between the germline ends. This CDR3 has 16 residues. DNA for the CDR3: TGCGCCAGCAGCCCGTCGTCAACGGATTCTAATGAAAAACTGTTTTTT. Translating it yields CASSPSSTDSNEKLFF.

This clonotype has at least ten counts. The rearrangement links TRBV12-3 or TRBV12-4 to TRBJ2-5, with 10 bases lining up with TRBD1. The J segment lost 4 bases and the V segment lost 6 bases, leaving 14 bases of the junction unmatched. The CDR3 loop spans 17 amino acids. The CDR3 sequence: CASSHSRRQGAGETQYF. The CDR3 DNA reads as TGTGCCAGCAGCCATTCCCGTCGACAGGGGGCCGGAGAGACCCAGTACTTC.

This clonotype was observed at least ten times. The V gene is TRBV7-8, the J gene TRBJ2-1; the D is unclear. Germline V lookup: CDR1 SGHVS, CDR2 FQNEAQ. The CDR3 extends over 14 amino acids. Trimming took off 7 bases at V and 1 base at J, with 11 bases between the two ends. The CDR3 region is CASTQDHSYNEQFF. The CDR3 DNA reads TGTGCCAGCACCCAGGACCATTCCTACAATGAGCAGTTCTTC.

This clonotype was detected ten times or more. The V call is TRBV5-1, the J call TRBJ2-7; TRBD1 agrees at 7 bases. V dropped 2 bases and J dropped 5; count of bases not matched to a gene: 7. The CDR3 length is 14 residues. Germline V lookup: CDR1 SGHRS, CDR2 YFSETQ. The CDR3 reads CASSLEGTVNEQYF. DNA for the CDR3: TGCGCCAGCAGCTTAGAAGGGACAGTAAACGAGCAGTACTTC.

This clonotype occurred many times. CDR3 residues: CASSVSSGANVLTF. The CDR3 region has the DNA TGTGCCAGCAGCGTGAGCTCTGGGGCCAACGTCCTGACTTTC. The rearrangement links TRBV9 to TRBJ2-6, with D unclear. This CDR3 region has 14 residues. Germline CDR1 SGDLS, CDR2 YYNGEE. V was trimmed by 2 bases and J by 0 bases, leaving 3 bases between them.

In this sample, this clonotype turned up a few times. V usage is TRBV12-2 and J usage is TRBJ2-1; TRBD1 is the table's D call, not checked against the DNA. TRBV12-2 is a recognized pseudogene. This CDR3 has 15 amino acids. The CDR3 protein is CASRGRWGRFNEQFF. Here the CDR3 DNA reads TGTGCAAGTCGCGGACGGTGGGGGCGATTCAATGAGCAGTTCTTC.

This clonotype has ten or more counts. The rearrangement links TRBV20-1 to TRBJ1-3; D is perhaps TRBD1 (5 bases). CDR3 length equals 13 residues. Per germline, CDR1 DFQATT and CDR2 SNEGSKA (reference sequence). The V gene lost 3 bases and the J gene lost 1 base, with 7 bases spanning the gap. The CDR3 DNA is TGCAGTGCTAGGGGGGGGTCTGGAAACACCATATATTTT. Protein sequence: CSARGGSGNTIYF.

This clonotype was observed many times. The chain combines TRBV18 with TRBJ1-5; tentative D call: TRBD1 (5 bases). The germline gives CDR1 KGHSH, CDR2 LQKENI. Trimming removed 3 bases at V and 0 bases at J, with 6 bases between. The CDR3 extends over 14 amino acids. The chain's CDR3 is CASSPGGSNQPQHF. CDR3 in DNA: TGTGCCAGCTCACCGGGGGGTAGCAATCAGCCCCAGCATTTT.

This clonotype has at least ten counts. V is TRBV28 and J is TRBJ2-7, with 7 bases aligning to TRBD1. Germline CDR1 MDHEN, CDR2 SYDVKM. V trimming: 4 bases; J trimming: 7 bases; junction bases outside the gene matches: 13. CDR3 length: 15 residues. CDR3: CASSSTGTAPLEQYF. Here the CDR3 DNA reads TGTGCCAGCAGTTCAACCGGGACAGCCCCCTTAGAGCAGTACTTC.

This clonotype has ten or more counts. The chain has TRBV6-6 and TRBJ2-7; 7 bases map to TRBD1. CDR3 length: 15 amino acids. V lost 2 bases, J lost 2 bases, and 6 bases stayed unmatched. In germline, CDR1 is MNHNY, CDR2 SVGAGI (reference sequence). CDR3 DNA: TGTGCCAGCAGTTACATCGACAGGGCGCCCTACGAGCAGTACTTC. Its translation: CASSYIDRAPYEQYF.

The CDR3 DNA reads as TGTGCCATCAAAGGGAGTGACCAAGAGACCCAGTACTTC. It specifies CAIKGSDQETQYF. The rearrangement links TRBV10-3 to TRBJ2-5; maybe TRBD2 (5 bases). Trimming cost V 7 bases and J 0 bases, with 9 bases left between them. Germline CDR1 ENHRY, CDR2 SYGVKD. The CDR3 has 13 amino acids.

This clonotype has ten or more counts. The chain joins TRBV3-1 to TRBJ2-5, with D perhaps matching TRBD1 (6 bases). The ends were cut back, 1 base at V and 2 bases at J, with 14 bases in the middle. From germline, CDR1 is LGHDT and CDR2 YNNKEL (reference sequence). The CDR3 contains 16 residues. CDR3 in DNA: TGTGCCAGCAGCCAAGTGTGGGTAGGGGGACAAGAGACCCAGTACTTC. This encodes CASSQVWVGGQETQYF.

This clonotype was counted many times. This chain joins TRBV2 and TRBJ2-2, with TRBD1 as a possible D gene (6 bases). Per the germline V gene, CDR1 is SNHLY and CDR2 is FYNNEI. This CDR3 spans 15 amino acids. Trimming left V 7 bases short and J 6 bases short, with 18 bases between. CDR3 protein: CASIGQPKTSGELFF. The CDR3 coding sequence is TGTGCCAGCATCGGACAGCCAAAGACTTCCGGGGAGCTGTTTTTT.

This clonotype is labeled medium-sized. The DNA for the CDR3 is TGTGCCAGCAGTTCAGGATTATGGGGCGAGCAGTACTTC. Its protein is CASSSGLWGEQYF. This chain links TRBV7-2 with TRBJ2-7, with no clear D. The V gene lost 6 bases and the J gene lost 6 bases, with 15 bases spanning the gap. The CDR3 totals 13 residues. From germline, CDR1 is SGHTA and CDR2 FQGNSA.

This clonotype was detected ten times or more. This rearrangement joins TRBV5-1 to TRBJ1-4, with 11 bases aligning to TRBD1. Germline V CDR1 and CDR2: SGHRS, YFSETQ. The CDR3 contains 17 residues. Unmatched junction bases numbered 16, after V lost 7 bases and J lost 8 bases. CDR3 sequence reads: CASQPVGQGAIGEKLFF. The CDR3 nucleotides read TGCGCCAGCCAGCCAGTTGGACAGGGGGCGATCGGGGAAAAACTGTTTTTT.

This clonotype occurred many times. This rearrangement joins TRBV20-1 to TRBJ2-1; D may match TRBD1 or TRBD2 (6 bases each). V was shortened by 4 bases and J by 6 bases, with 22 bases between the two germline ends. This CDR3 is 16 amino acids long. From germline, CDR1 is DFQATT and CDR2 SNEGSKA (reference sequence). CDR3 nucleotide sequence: TGCAGTGCTATCCCCTCCGGGACTCAGGGGCTCAATGAGCAGTTCTTC. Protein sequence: CSAIPSGTQGLNEQFF.

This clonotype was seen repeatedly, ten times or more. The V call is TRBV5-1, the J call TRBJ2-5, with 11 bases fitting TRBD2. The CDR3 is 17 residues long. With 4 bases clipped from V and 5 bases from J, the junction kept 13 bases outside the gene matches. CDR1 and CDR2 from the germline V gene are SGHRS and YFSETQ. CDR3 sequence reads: CASSPGLAVKVGETQYF. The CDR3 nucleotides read TGCGCCAGCAGCCCGGGACTAGCGGTCAAAGTGGGGGAGACCCAGTACTTC.